This T cell receptor (beta chain) was sequenced for a study of spatial heterogeneity in lung cancer (dated by TCRdb to about 2019). At the level of the whole study: Beta-chain transcripts were consistently detected in greater numbers than alpha-chain transcripts, which likely reflected higher beta-chain transcript abundance. In the raw uncorrected reads, each unique combination of TCR and UMI appeared more than ten times on average. In non-small cell lung cancer, the study made a quantitative comparison of TCR alpha and beta repertoires among multiple tumor regions, matched nontumor lung and blood. At surgery, both alpha and beta chains were TCR-sequenced in roughly 230 tumor regions, about 61 matched nontumor lung samples and 50 to 60 PBMC samples. TCR repertoire features were related to nonsynonymous mutation counts determined by whole-exome sequencing of tumor tissue. Results the study describes overall, beyond this receptor: Additional single-cell paired TCR alpha and beta sequencing was considered necessary to confirm, at a functional level, the hypothesis that regional TCRs recognize regional mutations. Ubiquitous expanded tumor TCRs were detected in blood more often at tumor resection than at routine follow-up.

CDR1 ENHRY and CDR2 SYGVKD are derived from the germline V gene. The junction shows trimming of 6 bases on V and 0 bases on J, and the gene matches do not reach 9 bases of it. The CDR3, from cysteine to phenylalanine, totals 16 residues. Only the CDR3 DNA stays, 48 bases, in frame from base 1. What this sample's time point label stands for: sample taken at primary tumor resection. Whole RNA extracted from tumor and nontumor lung tissue, or from cryopreserved PBMC samples, was used for TCR sequencing without cell sorting. Donors were some 70 patients with early-stage, untreated non-small cell lung cancer from the lung TRACERx cohort. Only patients for whom sufficient RNA was available from at least two tumor regions were selected for TCR sequencing. This clonotype has ten or more counts. Its target antigen remains unknown. Base-call qualities are not available, and no considerably larger clone is one nucleotide away.

Preparation of the library involved 5' RACE. The run used a NextSeq 500. The TCR library protocol attached a unique molecular identifier to each TCR cDNA molecule to allow correction of PCR and sequencing errors. Turning to the authors' computational methods: Decombinator tools were used for TCR identification, UMI-based error correction and CDR3 extraction. TCRs above a frequency of 2 per 1,000, corresponding to the top 1% of the tumor frequency distribution, were defined as expanded. Each repertoire was subsampled 100 times to 5,000 TCRs, after which Renyi diversity was computed with the R vegan package. CDR3 similarity networks were constructed using string-kernel similarity of amino acid triplets, with links drawn between CDR3s whose pairwise similarity was above 0.82. The public reads were run again by TCRdb, first through fastp at Q25 and then through MiXCR, and only productive beta chains were kept. Here each entry gathers all rows of one CDR3 protein and keeps the most common genes and DNA. None of the V and J calls come from the authors' own analysis; TCRdb made them. The sample table records tens of thousands of distinct CDR3 sequences; about 4.5% of these occur just once. Jointly, the top ten make up approximately 35% of the sample.

The starting material was PBMCs, obtained at surgery. The receptor's source is a male donor with early-stage non-small cell lung cancer. The chain is made from TRBV10-3 and TRBJ2-7; the junction holds 9 bases that match TRBD1. The CDR3 in this case is CAISTSGTGSSYEQYF. DNA sequence: TGTGCCATCAGCACCTCCGGGACAGGGAGCTCCTACGAGCAGTACTTC.